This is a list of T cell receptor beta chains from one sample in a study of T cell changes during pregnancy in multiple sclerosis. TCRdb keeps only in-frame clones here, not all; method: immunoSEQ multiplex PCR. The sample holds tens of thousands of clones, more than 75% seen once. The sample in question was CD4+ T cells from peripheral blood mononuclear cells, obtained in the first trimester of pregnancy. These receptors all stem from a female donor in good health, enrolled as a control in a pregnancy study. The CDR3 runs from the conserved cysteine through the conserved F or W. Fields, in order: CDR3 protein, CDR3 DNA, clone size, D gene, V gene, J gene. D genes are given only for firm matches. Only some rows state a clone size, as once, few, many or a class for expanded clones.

CDR3aa: CASSRHNTGELFF
CDR3nt: TGTGCCAGCAGTCGACATAACACCGGGGAGCTGTTTTTT
abundance: .
d_gene: .
v_gene: TRBV25-1
j_gene: TRBJ2-2

CDR3aa: CASGPDREDYGYTF
CDR3nt: TGTGCTAGTGGACCGGACAGGGAGGACTATGGCTACACCTTC
abundance: .
d_gene: TRBD1
v_gene: TRBV12-5
j_gene: TRBJ1-2

CDR3aa: CASSLRAGAWTDTQYF
CDR3nt: TGCGCCAGCAGCTTACGAGCGGGAGCATGGACAGATACGCAGTATTTT
abundance: .
d_gene: TRBD2
v_gene: TRBV5-1
j_gene: TRBJ2-3

CDR3aa: CASSLAQGSGAFF
CDR3nt: TGTGCCAGCAGCTTGGCCCAAGGTTCAGGAGCTTTCTTT
abundance: .
d_gene: .
v_gene: TRBV5-8
j_gene: TRBJ1-1

CDR3aa: CASSRLAGYNEQFF
CDR3nt: TGTGCCAGTAGTAGACTAGCGGGATACAATGAGCAGTTCTTC
abundance: .
d_gene: TRBD2
v_gene: TRBV19
j_gene: TRBJ2-1

CDR3aa: CASSQGLLSDIQYF
CDR3nt: TGTGCCAGCAGCCAAGGTCTCCTTTCGGACATTCAGTACTTC
abundance: .
d_gene: .
v_gene: TRBV14
j_gene: TRBJ2-4

CDR3aa: CASSARGQSTEAFF
CDR3nt: TGTGCCAGCAGCGCCAGGGGGCAGAGCACTGAAGCTTTCTTT
abundance: .
d_gene: TRBD1
v_gene: TRBV7-6
j_gene: TRBJ1-1

CDR3aa: CSAPADFEQYF
CDR3nt: TGCAGTGCTCCCGCCGACTTCGAGCAGTACTTC
abundance: .
d_gene: .
v_gene: TRBV20-1
j_gene: TRBJ2-7

CDR3aa: CASSFLLRGGTDTQYF
CDR3nt: TGTGCCAGCAGCTTTCTACTCCGCGGTGGCACAGATACGCAGTATTTT
abundance: .
d_gene: .
v_gene: TRBV7-9
j_gene: TRBJ2-3

CDR3aa: CASTPLVSSGGVNTGELFF
CDR3nt: TGTGCCAGTACCCCCCTCGTGTCTAGCGGGGGGGTGAACACCGGGGAGCTGTTTTTT
abundance: .
d_gene: TRBD2
v_gene: TRBV19
j_gene: TRBJ2-2

CDR3aa: CASSSTVGTGAPGETQYF
CDR3nt: TGTGCCAGCAGCTCCACGGTCGGCACGGGAGCCCCGGGAGAGACCCAGTACTTC
abundance: .
d_gene: .
v_gene: TRBV7-2
j_gene: TRBJ2-5

CDR3aa: CASSPSRVVFNYGYTF
CDR3nt: TGTGCCAGCAGTCCCTCCAGGGTCGTTTTTAACTATGGCTACACCTTC
abundance: .
d_gene: .
v_gene: TRBV5-6
j_gene: TRBJ1-2

CDR3aa: CASSLPLLETYF
CDR3nt: TGTGCCAGTAGTCTACCGCTACTAGAAACATACTTC
abundance: .
d_gene: .
v_gene: TRBV19
j_gene: TRBJ2-5

CDR3aa: CASSPGLAGVDEQFF
CDR3nt: TGTGCCAGCAGCCCGGGACTAGCGGGAGTAGATGAGCAGTTCTTC
abundance: .
d_gene: TRBD2
v_gene: TRBV14
j_gene: TRBJ2-1

CDR3aa: CASSQNPRLAGGNQETQYF
CDR3nt: TGCGCCAGCAGCCAAAACCCCCGACTAGCGGGGGGTAACCAAGAGACCCAGTACTTC
abundance: .
d_gene: TRBD2
v_gene: TRBV4-1
j_gene: TRBJ2-5

CDR3aa: CASSLQELRADTQYF
CDR3nt: TGTGCCAGCAGCTTACAAGAATTGAGGGCAGATACGCAGTATTTT
abundance: .
d_gene: .
v_gene: TRBV7-6
j_gene: TRBJ2-3

CDR3aa: CASSPRDSLNQPQHF
CDR3nt: TGCGCCAGCAGCCCCCGGGACAGCCTAAATCAGCCCCAGCATTTT
abundance: few
d_gene: TRBD1
v_gene: TRBV4-1
j_gene: TRBJ1-5

CDR3aa: CAWSLGGNQPQHF
CDR3nt: TGCGCCTGGAGTCTCGGGGGCAATCAGCCCCAGCATTTT
abundance: .
d_gene: .
v_gene: TRBV30
j_gene: TRBJ1-5

CDR3aa: CASSSGGDNEQFF
CDR3nt: TGTGCCAGCAGCTCCGGAGGGGACAATGAGCAGTTCTTC
abundance: .
d_gene: .
v_gene: TRBV11-2
j_gene: TRBJ2-1

CDR3aa: CASSLAQGVSGNQPQHF
CDR3nt: TGTGCCAGCAGCTTAGCACAGGGGGTAAGTGGCAATCAGCCCCAGCATTTT
abundance: .
d_gene: TRBD1
v_gene: TRBV11-3
j_gene: TRBJ1-5

CDR3aa: CASSRTGGASSTDTQYF
CDR3nt: TGTGCCAGCAGCCGAACGGGGGGGGCCTCTAGCACAGATACGCAGTATTTT
abundance: .
d_gene: TRBD2
v_gene: TRBV7-9
j_gene: TRBJ2-3

CDR3aa: CSVDRGYNEQFF
CDR3nt: TGCAGCGTTGATCGCGGGTACAATGAGCAGTTCTTC
abundance: .
d_gene: .
v_gene: TRBV29-1
j_gene: TRBJ2-1

CDR3aa: CASSPAGIRTDTQYF
CDR3nt: TGTGCCAGCAGTCCCGCGGGGATCCGCACAGATACGCAGTATTTT
abundance: .
d_gene: .
v_gene: TRBV6-5
j_gene: TRBJ2-3

CDR3aa: CASSPDRTPLRDGYTF
CDR3nt: TGTGCTAGCAGCCCCGACCGGACACCCTTAAGAGATGGCTACACCTTC
abundance: .
d_gene: .
v_gene: TRBV7-7
j_gene: TRBJ1-2

CDR3aa: CASSLAGNTEAFF
CDR3nt: TGTGCCAGCAGTTTAGCAGGGAACACTGAAGCTTTCTTT
abundance: once
d_gene: .
v_gene: TRBV11-2
j_gene: TRBJ1-1

CDR3aa: CASSSSLTGELFF
CDR3nt: TGTGCCAGCAGCTCCTCCTTAACCGGGGAGCTGTTTTTT
abundance: .
d_gene: .
v_gene: TRBV7-9
j_gene: TRBJ2-2

CDR3aa: CASTSTGGRNNEQFF
CDR3nt: TGTGCCAGCACCTCAACAGGGGGCAGAAATAATGAGCAGTTCTTC
abundance: .
d_gene: TRBD1
v_gene: TRBV7-9
j_gene: TRBJ2-1

CDR3aa: CASSIGWGGNNEQFF
CDR3nt: TGTGCCAGTAGTATAGGCTGGGGGGGGAACAATGAGCAGTTCTTC
abundance: .
d_gene: TRBD2
v_gene: TRBV19
j_gene: TRBJ2-1

CDR3aa: CASSVWPNTEAFF
CDR3nt: TGTGCCAGCAGCGTTTGGCCGAACACTGAAGCTTTCTTT
abundance: few
d_gene: .
v_gene: TRBV9
j_gene: TRBJ1-1

CDR3aa: CASSALQTGGEQYF
CDR3nt: TGCGCCAGCAGCGCCTTACAGACAGGGGGCGAGCAGTACTTC
abundance: .
d_gene: TRBD1
v_gene: TRBV5-1
j_gene: TRBJ2-7

CDR3aa: CASSFRTGGSPLHF
CDR3nt: TGTGCCAGCAGTTTTAGGACAGGGGGTTCACCCCTCCACTTT
abundance: .
d_gene: TRBD1
v_gene: TRBV27
j_gene: TRBJ1-6

CDR3aa: CASSFGGRTEAFF
CDR3nt: TGCGCCAGCAGCTTCGGGGGAAGGACTGAAGCTTTCTTT
abundance: .
d_gene: .
v_gene: TRBV4-1
j_gene: TRBJ1-1

CDR3aa: CAISELAGGGNTEAFF
CDR3nt: TGTGCCATCAGTGAGTTGGCAGGGGGAGGCAACACTGAAGCTTTCTTT
abundance: .
d_gene: TRBD1
v_gene: TRBV10-3
j_gene: TRBJ1-1

CDR3aa: CASSPRVKYEQYF
CDR3nt: TGTGCCAGCAGTCCCCGGGTCAAATACGAGCAGTACTTC
abundance: .
d_gene: .
v_gene: TRBV28
j_gene: TRBJ2-7

CDR3aa: CASSERSQAGGSWQHF
CDR3nt: TGTGCCAGCAGTGAAAGGAGCCAGGCAGGGGGCAGTTGGCAGCATTTT
abundance: .
d_gene: TRBD1
v_gene: TRBV2
j_gene: TRBJ1-5

CDR3aa: CASTSTSGQETQYF
CDR3nt: TGTGCCAGCACCTCGACTAGCGGACAAGAGACCCAGTACTTC
abundance: .
d_gene: TRBD2
v_gene: TRBV11-2
j_gene: TRBJ2-5

CDR3aa: CASSEATIQETQYF
CDR3nt: TGTGCCAGCAGTGAAGCGACTATACAAGAGACCCAGTACTTC
abundance: few
d_gene: .
v_gene: TRBV2
j_gene: TRBJ2-5

CDR3aa: CASSQQGGRLSEKLFF
CDR3nt: TGTGCCAGCAGCCAGCAGGGGGGACGGCTCAGTGAAAAACTGTTTTTT
abundance: .
d_gene: TRBD1
v_gene: TRBV28
j_gene: TRBJ1-4